The next 16 T cell receptor beta chains were all read from a single sample in a study of T cell responses to AZD1222 COVID-19 vaccine. Libraries were prepared by immunoSEQ multiplex PCR; TCRdb keeps only in-frame clonotypes and omits some of them. This table holds roughly 80,000 clones, 75% to 95% found once. Source: peripheral blood, taken on day 0 of MenACWY control vaccination. The receptor set was obtained from an adult in good health.

V gene TRBV7-9 combines with J gene TRBJ2-7, with D perhaps assigned TRBD1 or TRBD2 (5 bases each). The CDR3 totals 13 residues. Germline CDR1 and CDR2: SEHNR and FQNEAQ (reference sequence). V lost 4 bases, J lost 6 bases, and 13 bases lay in between. The CDR3 sequence is CASSWGRDPEQYF. The CDR3 region has the DNA TGTGCCAGCAGCTGGGGCCGGGACCCCGAGCAGTACTTC. The whole variable domain, filled in from reference TRBV7-9 and TRBJ2-7, reads DTGVSQNPRHKITKRGQNVTFRCDPISEHNRLYWYRQTLGQGPEFLTYFQNEAQLEKSRLLSDRFSAERPKGSFSTLEIQRTEQGDSAMYLCASSWGRDPEQYFGPGTRLTVT.

This chain links TRBV5-6 with TRBJ1-4, with D possibly being TRBD1 (5 bases). The CDR3 is 13 residues long. Germline V gene data show CDR1 as SGHDT and CDR2 as YYEEEE. Trimming stripped 5 bases from V and 4 bases from J, with 9 bases between. This chain's CDR3 is CASSRQSNEKLFF. The CDR3 DNA is TGTGCCAGCAGTCGACAGAGTAATGAAAAACTGTTTTTT.

The rearrangement joins TRBV18 to TRBJ1-2; TRBD1 matches 9 bases. Germline V gives CDR1 KGHSH, CDR2 LQKENI. Losses at the gene ends were 6 bases for V and 8 bases for J; bases not matched to a gene: 13. The CDR3 spans 15 residues. The CDR3 protein is CASSSGTGTRRGYTF. Written as DNA, the CDR3 is TGTGCCAGCTCTTCCGGGACAGGGACGCGGAGGGGCTACACCTTC.

The V gene is TRBV6-5, the J gene TRBJ1-5, with no clear D. The V gene lost 7 bases and the J gene lost 10 bases, with 17 bases spanning the gap. The CDR3 runs to 13 residues. Germline V CDR1 and CDR2: MNHEY, SVGAGI. Here the CDR3 DNA reads TGTGCCAGCACCAGCGTTACGCGTGGACCCCAGCATTTT. Its translation: CASTSVTRGPQHF.

This chain joins TRBV27 and TRBJ1-1, with D possibly TRBD1 on 6 matching bases. Trimming removed 6 bases from V and 4 bases from J, with 15 bases in between. Germline V lookup: CDR1 MNHEY, CDR2 SMNVEV (reference sequence). CDR3 length: 14 amino acids. The CDR3 is CASRFGGGGTEAFF. The DNA of the CDR3 is TGTGCCAGCAGGTTCGGGGGAGGGGGCACTGAAGCTTTCTTT.

This clone ranks as medium-sized (0.01 to 0.1%). This rearrangement joins TRBV7-9 to TRBJ2-2, with D possibly matching TRBD2 (6 bases). Trimming stripped 5 bases from V and 9 bases from J, with 28 bases between. CDR1 and CDR2 (germline): SEHNR, FQNEAQ (reference sequence). The CDR3 length is 18 residues. DNA for the CDR3: TGTGCCAGCAGCCCAAGGATAGTTGAAACTAGCACTGGTTGGGAGCTGTTTTTT. It is translated as CASSPRIVETSTGWELFF.

The chain is built from TRBV10-2 and TRBJ2-2; D perhaps matches TRBD1 (6 bases). Germline V CDR1 and CDR2: WSHSY, SAAADI. This CDR3 spans 13 amino acids. The V gene lost 5 bases and the J gene lost 5 bases, with 9 bases spanning the gap. The DNA for the CDR3 is TGCGCCAGCAGTCGAGACAGGACCGGGGAGCTGTTTTTT. This sequence encodes CASSRDRTGELFF.

This clone was recorded only once. This sequence joins TRBV3-1 (or the pseudogene TRBV3-2) and TRBJ1-1; 8 bases fit TRBD1. The CDR3 loop spans 13 amino acids. In germline, CDR1 is LGHDT, CDR2 YNNKEL (reference sequence). J gave up 4 bases and V 4 bases, and 2 bases lay outside the gene matches. This CDR3 reads CASSPDRGTEAFF. The CDR3 DNA sequence: TGTGCCAGCAGCCCTGACAGGGGCACTGAAGCTTTCTTT.

The chain links TRBV6-5 to TRBJ1-1; D unresolved. The germline V and J ends were trimmed by 6 bases and 7 bases, with 12 bases remaining between them. The germline CDR1 and CDR2 sequences are MNHEY and SVGAGI. The CDR3 loop spans 12 amino acids. The CDR3 spells CASSRPGIEAFF. For the CDR3, the DNA is TGTGCCAGCAGCCGACCTGGGATTGAAGCTTTCTTT.

The rearrangement links TRBV6-4 to TRBJ2-3; perhaps TRBD1 as D (5 bases). V gave up 6 bases and J gave up 4 bases, with 11 bases separating them. The CDR3 runs 13 residues. The germline gives CDR1 MRHNA, CDR2 SNTAGT. CDR3: CASSQGAADTQYF. CDR3 bases: TGTGCCAGCAGCCAAGGGGCTGCAGATACGCAGTATTTT.

V is TRBV7-2 and J is TRBJ1-6; the D is unclear. Germline-derived CDR1 and CDR2 are SGHTA and FQGNSA. CDR3 size: 15 residues. V gave up 0 bases and J gave up 10 bases, with 13 bases separating them. CDR3 DNA: TGTGCCAGCAGCTTAGCGCCGATCGGGGAGTCACCCCTCCACTTT. Protein: CASSLAPIGESPLHF.

This chain links TRBV5-1 with TRBJ2-2; 12 bases map to TRBD2. The junction had 3 bases not matched to a gene; V was cut back by 4 bases and J by 5 bases. CDR3 length equals 15 residues. From germline, CDR1 is SGHRS and CDR2 YFSETQ. Written as DNA, the CDR3 is TGCGCCAGCAGCACAGGACTAGCGGGAACCGGGGAGCTGTTTTTT. Protein product: CASSTGLAGTGELFF.

The rearrangement uses TRBV11-2 and TRBJ2-7; TRBD2 matches 7 bases. Germline V gene sequence: CDR1 SGHAT, CDR2 FQNNGV. V gave up 1 base and J gave up 4 bases; unmatched junction bases: 4. The CDR3 covers 14 residues. This CDR3 reads CASSLGGGGYEQYF. The CDR3 DNA follows: TGTGCCAGCAGCTTAGGTGGCGGGGGATACGAGCAGTACTTC.

This sequence joins TRBV4-3 and TRBJ1-1; D perhaps matches TRBD1 (5 bases). The ends were cut back, 4 bases at V and 2 bases at J, with 17 bases in the middle. Germline values: CDR1 LGHNA, CDR2 YSLEER. This CDR3 region has 16 residues. CDR3 sequence (DNA): TGCGCCAGCAGCCCCGACCGGGGACCTGGAAACACTGAAGCTTTCTTT. It encodes CASSPDRGPGNTEAFF.

The chain has TRBV7-3 and TRBJ2-2, with 7 bases identical to TRBD2. This CDR3 has 15 amino acids. Germline lookup yields CDR1 SGHTA and CDR2 FQGTGA. With V trimmed by 2 bases and J by 5 bases, 5 bases remained unmatched. CDR3 DNA sequence: TGTGCCAGCAGCTTATTGGAGGGAGGGACCGGGGAGCTGTTTTTT. This encodes CASSLLEGGTGELFF.

This clone was recorded once. This chain links TRBV10-3 with TRBJ2-1, with D maybe TRBD1 (5 bases). This CDR3 region has 12 residues. Germline V gene data show CDR1 as ENHRY and CDR2 as SYGVKD. Trimming took off 3 bases at V and 8 bases at J, with 8 bases between the two ends. This chain's CDR3 is CAISEQADEQFF. The CDR3 DNA reads TGTGCCATCAGTGAACAGGCGGATGAGCAGTTCTTC.